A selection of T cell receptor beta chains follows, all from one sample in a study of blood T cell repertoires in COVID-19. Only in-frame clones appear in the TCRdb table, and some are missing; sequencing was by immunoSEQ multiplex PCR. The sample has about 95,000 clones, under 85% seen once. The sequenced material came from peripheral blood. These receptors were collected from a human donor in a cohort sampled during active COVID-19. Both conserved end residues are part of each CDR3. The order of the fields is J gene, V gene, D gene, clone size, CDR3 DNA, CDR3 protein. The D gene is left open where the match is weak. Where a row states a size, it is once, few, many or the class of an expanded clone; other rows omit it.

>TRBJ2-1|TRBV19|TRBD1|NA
TGTGCCAGTAGTCCTTTGACAGGGCTGAATGGGCAGTTCTTC
CASSPLTGLNGQFF
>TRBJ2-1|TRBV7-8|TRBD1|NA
TGTGCCAGCAGCCATAGGACAGGACCCCTCTACAATGAGCAGTTCTTC
CASSHRTGPLYNEQFF
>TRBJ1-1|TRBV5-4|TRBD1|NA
TGTGCCAGCAGCACGGACAGGGAGAACACTGAAGCTTTCTTT
CASSTDRENTEAFF
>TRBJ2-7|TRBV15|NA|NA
TGTGCCACCAGCAGAGGAGGTAGCTCCTACGAGCAGTACTTC
CATSRGGSSYEQYF
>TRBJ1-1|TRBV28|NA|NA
TGTGCCAGCATCCCCGGAGGAGGCAGTACTGAAGCTTTCTTT
CASIPGGGSTEAFF
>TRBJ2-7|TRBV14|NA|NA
TGTGCCAGCAGCCACGAGGTCACCTACGAGCAGTACTTC
CASSHEVTYEQYF
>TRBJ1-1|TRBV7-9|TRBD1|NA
TGTGCCAGCAGCTTAGTCGCCTCCCCGGGACAGCCGAAAGAAGCTTTCTTT
CASSLVASPGQPKEAFF
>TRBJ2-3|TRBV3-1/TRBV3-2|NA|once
TGTGCCAGCAGCCAATCACTCGCAGATACGCAGTATTTT
CASSQSLADTQYF
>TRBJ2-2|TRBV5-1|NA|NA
TGCGCCAGCAGCTTGCGGGACACCGGGGAGCTGTTTTTT
CASSLRDTGELFF
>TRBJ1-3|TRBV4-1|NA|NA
TGCGCCAGCAGCCCTAATCGTAACTCTGGAAACACCATATATTTT
CASSPNRNSGNTIYF
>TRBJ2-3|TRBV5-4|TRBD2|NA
TGTGCCAGCAGCCCCAGCGGGGGAAGCACAGATACGCAGTATTTT
CASSPSGGSTDTQYF
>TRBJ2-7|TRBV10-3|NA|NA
TGTGCCATCGGCAAGTCCGAGCAGTACTTC
CAIGKSEQYF
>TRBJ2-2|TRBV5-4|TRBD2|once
TGTGCCAGCACCCTAGCGGGAAAGACCGGGGAGCTGTTTTTT
CASTLAGKTGELFF
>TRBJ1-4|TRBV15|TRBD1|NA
TGTGCCACCAGCTCCCGGGACAGGGGTTTAACTAATGAAAAACTGTTTTTT
CATSSRDRGLTNEKLFF
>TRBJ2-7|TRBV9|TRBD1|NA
TGTGCCAGCAGCGTAGCTACAGGGGTTGCCTACGAGCAGTACTTC
CASSVATGVAYEQYF
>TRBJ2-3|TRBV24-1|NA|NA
TGTGCCACCAGTGATGGGGGCCCGGGCACAGATACGCAGTATTTT
CATSDGGPGTDTQYF
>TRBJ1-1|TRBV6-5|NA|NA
TGTGCCAGCATCAAAGCGGCGGGGGCAGGATTTGGAGCTTTCTTT
CASIKAAGAGFGAFF
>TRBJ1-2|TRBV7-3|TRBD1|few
TGTGCCAGCAGCTTCGACGACAGGGCGGCAGGCGGCTACACCTTC
CASSFDDRAAGGYTF
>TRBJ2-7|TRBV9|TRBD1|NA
TGTGCCAGCAGCCCGAGACCACCCTCCGGGACAGGGGCCTACGAGCAGTACTTC
CASSPRPPSGTGAYEQYF
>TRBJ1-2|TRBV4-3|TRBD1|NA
TGCGCCAGCAGCCAAGATAGATCAGGGGGCCTCATCCATGGCTACACCTTC
CASSQDRSGGLIHGYTF
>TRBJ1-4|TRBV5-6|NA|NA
TGTGCCAGCAGCTTGTCTGACCGCACAGGCACGACTAATGAAAAACTGTTTTTT
CASSLSDRTGTTNEKLFF
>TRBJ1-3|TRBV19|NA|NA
TGTGCCAGTATGTGGAGGAGCTCTGGAAACACCATATATTTT
CASMWRSSGNTIYF
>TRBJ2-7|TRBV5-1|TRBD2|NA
TGCGCCAGCAGCTTGCAGAGCGGTTCAACTAGCGGGTATTCCTACGAGCAGTACTTC
CASSLQSGSTSGYSYEQYF
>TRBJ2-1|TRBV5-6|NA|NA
TGTGCCAGCAGTCGTCGGGGGGCGATCAATGAGCAGTTCTTC
CASSRRGAINEQFF
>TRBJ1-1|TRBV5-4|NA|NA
TGTGCCAGCAGCGACAGGTCGCGGGTTGAAGCTTTCTTT
CASSDRSRVEAFF
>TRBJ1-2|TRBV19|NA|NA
TGTGCCACTTCGGGGGGATCCTTTGGCTACACCTTC
CATSGGSFGYTF
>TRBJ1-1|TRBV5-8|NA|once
TGTGCCAGCAGCTTACCCACTATGAACACTGAAGCTTTCTTT
CASSLPTMNTEAFF
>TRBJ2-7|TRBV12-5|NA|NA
TGTGCTAGTGGCCCGTTGGGGGGTTGGTACGAGCAGTACTTC
CASGPLGGWYEQYF
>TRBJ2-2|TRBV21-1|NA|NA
TGTGCCAGCAGCAAAGGGGGACTAGCCGGGGAGCTGTTTTTT
CASSKGGLAGELFF